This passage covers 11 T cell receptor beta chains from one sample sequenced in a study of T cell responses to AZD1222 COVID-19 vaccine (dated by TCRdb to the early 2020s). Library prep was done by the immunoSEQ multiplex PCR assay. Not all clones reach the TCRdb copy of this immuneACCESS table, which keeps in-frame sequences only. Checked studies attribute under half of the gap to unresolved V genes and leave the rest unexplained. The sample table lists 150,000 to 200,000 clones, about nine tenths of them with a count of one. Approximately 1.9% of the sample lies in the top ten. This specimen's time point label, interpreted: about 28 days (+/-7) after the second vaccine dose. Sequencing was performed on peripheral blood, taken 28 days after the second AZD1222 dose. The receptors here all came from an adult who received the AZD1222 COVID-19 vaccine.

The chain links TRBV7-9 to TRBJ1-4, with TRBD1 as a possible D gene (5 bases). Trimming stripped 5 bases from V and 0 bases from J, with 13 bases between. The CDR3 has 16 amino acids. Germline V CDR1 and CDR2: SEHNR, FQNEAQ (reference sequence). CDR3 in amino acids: CASSRTGDPTNEKLFF. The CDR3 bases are TGTGCCAGCAGCCGGACGGGGGACCCAACTAATGAAAAACTGTTTTTT.

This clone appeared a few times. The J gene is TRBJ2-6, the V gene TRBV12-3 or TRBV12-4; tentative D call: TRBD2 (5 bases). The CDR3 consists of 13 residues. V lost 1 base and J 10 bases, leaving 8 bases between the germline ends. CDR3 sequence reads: CASSLGGLNVLTF. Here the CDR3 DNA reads TGTGCCAGCAGTTTAGGCGGGCTGAACGTCCTGACTTTC.

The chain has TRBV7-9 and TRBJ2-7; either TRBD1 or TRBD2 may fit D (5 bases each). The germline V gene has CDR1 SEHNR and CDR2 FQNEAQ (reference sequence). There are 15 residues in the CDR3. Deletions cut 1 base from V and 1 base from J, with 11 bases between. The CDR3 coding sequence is TGTGCCAGCAGCTTAGGGGGGAAACAGTCCTACGAGCAGTACTTC. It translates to CASSLGGKQSYEQYF.

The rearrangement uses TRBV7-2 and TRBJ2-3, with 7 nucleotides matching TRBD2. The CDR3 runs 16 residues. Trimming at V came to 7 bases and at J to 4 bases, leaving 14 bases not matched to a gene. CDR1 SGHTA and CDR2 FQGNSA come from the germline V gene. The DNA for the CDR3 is TGTGCCAGCACCCCCTCGGCCGGGGGGAAGGCAGATACGCAGTATTTT. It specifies CASTPSAGGKADTQYF.

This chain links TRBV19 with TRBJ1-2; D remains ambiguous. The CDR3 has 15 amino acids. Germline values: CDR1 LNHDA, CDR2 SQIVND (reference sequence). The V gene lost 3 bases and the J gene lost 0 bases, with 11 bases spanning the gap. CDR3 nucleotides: TGTGCCAGTAGTATCCCGCCGGCCGCTAACTATGGCTACACCTTC. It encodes CASSIPPAANYGYTF.

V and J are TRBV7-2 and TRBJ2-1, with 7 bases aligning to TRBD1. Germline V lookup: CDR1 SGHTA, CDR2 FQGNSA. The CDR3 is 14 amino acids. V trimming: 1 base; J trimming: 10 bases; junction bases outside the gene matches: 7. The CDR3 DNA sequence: TGTGCCAGCAGCTTAGTGGGGACCAGGGGGGAGCAGTTCTTC. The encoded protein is CASSLVGTRGEQFF.

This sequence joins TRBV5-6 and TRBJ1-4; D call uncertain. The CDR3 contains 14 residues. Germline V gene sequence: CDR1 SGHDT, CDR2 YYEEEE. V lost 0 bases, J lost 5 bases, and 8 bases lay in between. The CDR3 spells CASSLAGLNEKLFF. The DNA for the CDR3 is TGTGCCAGCAGCTTGGCTGGGCTGAATGAAAAACTGTTTTTT.

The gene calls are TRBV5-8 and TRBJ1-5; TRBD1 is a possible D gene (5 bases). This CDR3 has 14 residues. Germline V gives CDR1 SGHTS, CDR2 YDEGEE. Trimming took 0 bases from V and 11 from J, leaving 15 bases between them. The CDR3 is CASSLEQGASAQHF. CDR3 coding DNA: TGTGCCAGCAGCTTGGAGCAGGGCGCGTCGGCCCAGCATTTT.

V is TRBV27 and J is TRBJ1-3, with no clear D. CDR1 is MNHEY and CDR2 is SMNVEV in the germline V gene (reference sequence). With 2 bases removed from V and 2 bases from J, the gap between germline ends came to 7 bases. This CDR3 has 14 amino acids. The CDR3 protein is CASSLTGTGNTIYF. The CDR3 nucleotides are TGTGCCAGCAGTTTAACGGGGACTGGAAACACCATATATTTT.

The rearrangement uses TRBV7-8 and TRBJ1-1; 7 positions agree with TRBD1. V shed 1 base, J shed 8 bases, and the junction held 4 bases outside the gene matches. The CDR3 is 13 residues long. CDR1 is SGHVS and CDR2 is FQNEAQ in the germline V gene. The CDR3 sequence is CASSLVGTAEAFF. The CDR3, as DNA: TGTGCCAGCAGCTTAGTGGGGACAGCCGAAGCTTTCTTT.

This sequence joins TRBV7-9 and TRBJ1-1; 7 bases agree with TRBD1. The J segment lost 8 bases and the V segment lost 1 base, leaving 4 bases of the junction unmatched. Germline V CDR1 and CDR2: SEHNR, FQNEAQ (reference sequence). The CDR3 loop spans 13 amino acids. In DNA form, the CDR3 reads TGTGCCAGCAGCTTAGAACAGGGGCAGGAAGCTTTCTTT. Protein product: CASSLEQGQEAFF.